This entry describes one T cell receptor (beta chain). The antigen is not known. One end of the junction is discordant with germline, which a read error may explain. The CDR3 spans 15 residues. These data come from a study of post-analysis software for immune sequencing data. Study-wide results and caveats: With TRBV5-6, TRBV5-1 and TRBV20-1 included, about 5 TRBV segments were more frequent in patients than in controls. Samples from a shared batch, those prepared together, strongly co-clustered by F measure.

Every TCR beta cDNA library bore unique molecular identifiers. TCRdb itself ran the PCR reads through MiXCR, one entry per CDR3 protein. Found here are some 450,000 distinct CDR3 sequences, nearly 45% of them singletons; the top ten hold 9% to 14%. The specimen was blood. This rearrangement joins TRBV12-3 or TRBV12-4 to TRBJ2-1, with a possible D match to TRBD2 (5 bases). This receptor was identified in a girl aged 10-17 years with multiple sclerosis. CDR3 sequence (DNA): TGTGCCGGCAGTTTTATGGGAGCTTGGGACAATGAGCAGTTCTTC. Translation: CAGSFMGAWDNEQFF.